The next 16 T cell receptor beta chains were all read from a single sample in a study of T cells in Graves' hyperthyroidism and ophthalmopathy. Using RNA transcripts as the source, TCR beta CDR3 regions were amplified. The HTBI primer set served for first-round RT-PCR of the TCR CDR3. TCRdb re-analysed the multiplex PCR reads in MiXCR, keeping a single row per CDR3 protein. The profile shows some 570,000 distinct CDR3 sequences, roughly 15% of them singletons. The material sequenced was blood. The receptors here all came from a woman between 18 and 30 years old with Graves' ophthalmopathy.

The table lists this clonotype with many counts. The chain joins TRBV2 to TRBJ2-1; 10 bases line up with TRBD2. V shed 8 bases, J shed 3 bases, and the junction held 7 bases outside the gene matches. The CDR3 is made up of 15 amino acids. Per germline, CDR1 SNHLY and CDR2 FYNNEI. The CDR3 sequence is CASYYGTSDYNEQFF. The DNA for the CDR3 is TGTGCCAGCTACTACGGGACTAGCGACTACAATGAGCAGTTCTTC.

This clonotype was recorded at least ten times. The CDR3 DNA follows: TGCGCCAGCAGCATGACAGGGGGTCTCTCCAATGAGCAGTTCTTC. Translating it yields CASSMTGGLSNEQFF. This chain uses TRBV5-1 with TRBJ2-1; 9 nucleotides agree with TRBD1. There are 15 residues in the CDR3. Germline V gives CDR1 SGHRS, CDR2 YFSETQ. The V and J ends lost 4 bases and 6 bases, in that order; junction bases with no gene match: 8.

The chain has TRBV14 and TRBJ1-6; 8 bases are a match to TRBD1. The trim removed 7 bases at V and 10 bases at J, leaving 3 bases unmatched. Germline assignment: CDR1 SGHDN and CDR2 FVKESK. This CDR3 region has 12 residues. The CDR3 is CASTSGGSPLHF. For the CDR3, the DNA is TGTGCCAGCACCTCAGGGGGCTCACCCCTCCACTTT.

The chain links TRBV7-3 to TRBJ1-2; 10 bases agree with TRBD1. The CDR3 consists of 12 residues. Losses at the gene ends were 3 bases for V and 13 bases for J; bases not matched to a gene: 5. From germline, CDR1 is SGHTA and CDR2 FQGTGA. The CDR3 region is CASSLGTGDFTF. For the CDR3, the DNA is TGTGCCAGCAGCTTGGGGACAGGGGACTTCACCTTC.

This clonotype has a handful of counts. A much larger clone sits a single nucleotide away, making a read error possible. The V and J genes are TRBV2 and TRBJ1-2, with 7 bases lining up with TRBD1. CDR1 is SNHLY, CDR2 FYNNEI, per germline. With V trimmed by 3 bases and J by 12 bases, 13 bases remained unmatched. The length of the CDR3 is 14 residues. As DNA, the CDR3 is TGTGCCAGCAGTGAGAGACAGGGAACTCTTCGGAACACCTTC. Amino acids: CASSERQGTLRNTF.

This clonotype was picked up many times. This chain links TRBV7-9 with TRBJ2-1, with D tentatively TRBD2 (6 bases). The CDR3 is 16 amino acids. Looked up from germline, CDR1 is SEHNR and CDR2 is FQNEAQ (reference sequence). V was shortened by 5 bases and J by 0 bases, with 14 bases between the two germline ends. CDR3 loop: CASSPGGGSSYNEQFF. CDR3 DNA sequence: TGTGCCAGCAGCCCCGGTGGGGGGAGCTCCTACAATGAGCAGTTCTTC.

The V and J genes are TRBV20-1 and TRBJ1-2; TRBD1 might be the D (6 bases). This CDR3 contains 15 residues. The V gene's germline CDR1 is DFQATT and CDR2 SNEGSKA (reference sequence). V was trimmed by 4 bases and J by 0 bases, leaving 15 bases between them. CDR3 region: CSAIRDNLANYGYTF. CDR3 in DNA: TGCAGTGCTATCCGGGACAACTTAGCTAACTATGGCTACACCTTC.

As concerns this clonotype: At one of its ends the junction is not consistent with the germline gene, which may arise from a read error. CDR3: CASSRDSGYYNERFF. The CDR3 nucleotides read TGCGCCAGCAGCAGGGACTCCGGTTACTACAATGAGCGGTTCTTC. The J gene is TRBJ2-1, the V gene TRBV5-1, with D perhaps TRBD2 (6 bases). CDR1 is SGHRS, CDR2 YFSETQ, per germline. The CDR3 length is 15 residues.

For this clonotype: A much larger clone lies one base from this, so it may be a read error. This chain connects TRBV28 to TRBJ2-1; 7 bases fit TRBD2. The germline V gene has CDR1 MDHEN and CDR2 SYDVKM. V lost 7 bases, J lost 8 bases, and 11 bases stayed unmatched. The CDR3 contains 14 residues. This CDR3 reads CASTPGLRYDEQFF. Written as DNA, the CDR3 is TGTGCCAGCACCCCGGGACTACGGTACGATGAGCAGTTCTTC.

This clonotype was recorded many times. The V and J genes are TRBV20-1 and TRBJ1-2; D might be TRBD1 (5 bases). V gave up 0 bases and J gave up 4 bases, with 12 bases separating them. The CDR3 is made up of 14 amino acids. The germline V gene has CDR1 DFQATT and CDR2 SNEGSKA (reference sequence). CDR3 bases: TGCAGTGCTAGAGATCCCCGGGGGACCTATGGCTACACCTTC. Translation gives CSARDPRGTYGYTF.

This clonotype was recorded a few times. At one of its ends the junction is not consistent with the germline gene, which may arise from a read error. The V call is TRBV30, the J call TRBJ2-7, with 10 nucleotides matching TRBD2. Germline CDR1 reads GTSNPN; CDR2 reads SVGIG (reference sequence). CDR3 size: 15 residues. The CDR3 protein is CAWSAPGLAIYKQYF. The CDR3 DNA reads TGTGCCTGGAGTGCCCCGGGACTAGCGATCTACAAGCAGTACTTC.

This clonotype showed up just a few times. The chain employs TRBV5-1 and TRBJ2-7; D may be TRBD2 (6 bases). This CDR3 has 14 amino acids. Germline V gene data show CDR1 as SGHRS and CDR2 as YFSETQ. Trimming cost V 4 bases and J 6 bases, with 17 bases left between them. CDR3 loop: CASSQTDPRGEQYF. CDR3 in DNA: TGCGCCAGCAGCCAGACAGACCCGCGGGGCGAGCAGTACTTC.

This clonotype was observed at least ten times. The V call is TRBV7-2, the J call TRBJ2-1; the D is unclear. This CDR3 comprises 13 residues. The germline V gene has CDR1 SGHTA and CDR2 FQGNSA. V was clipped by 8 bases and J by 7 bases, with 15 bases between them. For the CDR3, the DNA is TGTGCCAGCCGGCGAGCCCCTCGGAATGAGCAGTTCTTC. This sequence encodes CASRRAPRNEQFF.

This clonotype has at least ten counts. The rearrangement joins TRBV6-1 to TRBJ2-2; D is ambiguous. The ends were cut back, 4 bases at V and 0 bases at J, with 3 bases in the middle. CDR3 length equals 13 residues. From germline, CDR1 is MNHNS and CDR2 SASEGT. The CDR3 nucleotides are TGTGCCAGCAGTGGATCGAACACCGGGGAGCTGTTTTTT. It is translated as CASSGSNTGELFF.

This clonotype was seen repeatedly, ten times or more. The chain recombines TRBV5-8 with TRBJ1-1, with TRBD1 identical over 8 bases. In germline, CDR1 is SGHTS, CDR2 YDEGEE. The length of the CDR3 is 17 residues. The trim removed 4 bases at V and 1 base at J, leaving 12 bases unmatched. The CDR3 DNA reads TGTGCCAGCAGCCGTACGATCGGACAGGGAGAGAACACTGAAGCTTTCTTT. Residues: CASSRTIGQGENTEAFF.

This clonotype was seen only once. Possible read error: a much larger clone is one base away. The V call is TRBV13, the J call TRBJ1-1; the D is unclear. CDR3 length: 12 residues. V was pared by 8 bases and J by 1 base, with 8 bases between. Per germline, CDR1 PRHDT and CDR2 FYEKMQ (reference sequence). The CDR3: CASRAWNTEAFF. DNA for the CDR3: TGTGCCAGCCGAGCTTGGAACACTGAAGCTTTCTTT.